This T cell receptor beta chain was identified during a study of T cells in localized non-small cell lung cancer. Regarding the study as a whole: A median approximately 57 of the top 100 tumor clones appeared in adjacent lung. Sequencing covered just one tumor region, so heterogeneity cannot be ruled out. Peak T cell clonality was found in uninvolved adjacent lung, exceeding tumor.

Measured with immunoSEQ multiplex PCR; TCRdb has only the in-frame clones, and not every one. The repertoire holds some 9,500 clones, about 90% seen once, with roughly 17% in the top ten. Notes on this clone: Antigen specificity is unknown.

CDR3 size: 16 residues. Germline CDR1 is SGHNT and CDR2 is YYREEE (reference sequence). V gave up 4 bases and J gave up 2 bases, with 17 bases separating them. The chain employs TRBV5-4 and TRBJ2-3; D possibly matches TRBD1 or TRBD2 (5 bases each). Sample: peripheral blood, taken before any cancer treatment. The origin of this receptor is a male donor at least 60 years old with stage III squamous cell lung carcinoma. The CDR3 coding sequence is TGTGCCAGCAGCCAGGAAGTCAGGGACCCCACAGATACGCAGTATTTT. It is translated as CASSQEVRDPTDTQYF.